One T cell receptor beta chain is described in this entry. This sample is drawn from a study of blood T cell repertoires in COVID-19. Overall study: PBMCs, B-cell-depleted T cells, or T cells were the source of the cDNA or gDNA that made up the material.

The CDR3 is made up of 12 amino acids. Looked up from germline, CDR1 is SGHDT and CDR2 is YYEEEE. The V end was cut by 4 bases, the J end by 7 bases, with 6 bases between. Assay: immunoSEQ multiplex PCR; the TCRdb copy retains only in-frame clones and omits some. This table has under 300,000 clones, about nine tenths appearing once. This clonotype was obtained from a woman in her thirties or forties with acute or convalescent COVID-19. Sequenced material: peripheral blood. This sequence joins TRBV5-6 and TRBJ1-6; D remains unclear. In nucleotides, the CDR3 is TGTGCCAGCAGCCGAGAAAATTCACCCCTCCACTTT. Its protein product is CASSRENSPLHF. Variable domain in full (rest from reference TRBV5-6 and TRBJ1-6): DAGVTQSPTHLIKTRGQQVTLRCSPKSGHDTVSWYQQALGQGPQFIFQYYEEEERQRGNFPDRFSGHQFPNYSSELNVNALLLGDSALYLCASSRENSPLHFGNGTRLTVT.